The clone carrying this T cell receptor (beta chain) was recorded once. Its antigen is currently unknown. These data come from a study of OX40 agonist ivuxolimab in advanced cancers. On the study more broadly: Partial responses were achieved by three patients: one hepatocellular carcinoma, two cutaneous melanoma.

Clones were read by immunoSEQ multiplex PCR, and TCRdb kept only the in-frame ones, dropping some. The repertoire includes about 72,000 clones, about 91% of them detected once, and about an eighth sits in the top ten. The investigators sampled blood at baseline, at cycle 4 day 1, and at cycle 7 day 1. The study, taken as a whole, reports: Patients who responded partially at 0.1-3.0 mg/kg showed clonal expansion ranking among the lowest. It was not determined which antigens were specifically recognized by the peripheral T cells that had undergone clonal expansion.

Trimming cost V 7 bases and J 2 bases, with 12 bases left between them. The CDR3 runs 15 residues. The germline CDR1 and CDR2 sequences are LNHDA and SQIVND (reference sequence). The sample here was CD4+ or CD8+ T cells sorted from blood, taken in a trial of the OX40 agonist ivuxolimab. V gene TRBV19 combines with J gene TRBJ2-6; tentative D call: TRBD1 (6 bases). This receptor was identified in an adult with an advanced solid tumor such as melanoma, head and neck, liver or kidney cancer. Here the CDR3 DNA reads TGTGCCAGTAAGGGGGATTGGGCTGGGGCCAACGTCCTGACTTTC. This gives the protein CASKGDWAGANVLTF.